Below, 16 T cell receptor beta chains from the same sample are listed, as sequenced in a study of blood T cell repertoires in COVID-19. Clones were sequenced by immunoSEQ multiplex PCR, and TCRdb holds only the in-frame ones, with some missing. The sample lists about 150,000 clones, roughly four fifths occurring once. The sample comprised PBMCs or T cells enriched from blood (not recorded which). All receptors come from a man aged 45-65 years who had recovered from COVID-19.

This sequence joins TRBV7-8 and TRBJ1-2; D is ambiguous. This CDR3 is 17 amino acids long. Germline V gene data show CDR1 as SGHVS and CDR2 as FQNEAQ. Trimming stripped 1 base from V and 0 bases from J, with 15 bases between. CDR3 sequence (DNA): TGTGCCAGCAGCTTAGGATCGGTTGGCACAGCTAACTATGGCTACACCTTC. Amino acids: CASSLGSVGTANYGYTF.

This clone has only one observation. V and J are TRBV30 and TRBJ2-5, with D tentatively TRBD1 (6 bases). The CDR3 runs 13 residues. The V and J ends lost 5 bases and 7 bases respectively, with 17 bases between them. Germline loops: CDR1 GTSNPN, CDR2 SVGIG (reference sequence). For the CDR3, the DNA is TGTGCCTGGTCTAGGGACACCGGTGGGACCCAGTACTTC. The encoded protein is CAWSRDTGGTQYF.

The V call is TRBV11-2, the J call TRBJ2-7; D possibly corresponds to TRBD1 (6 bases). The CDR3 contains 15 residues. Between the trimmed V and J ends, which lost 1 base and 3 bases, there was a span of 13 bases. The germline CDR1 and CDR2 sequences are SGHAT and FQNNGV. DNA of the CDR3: TGTGCCAGCAGCTTAGGAACAGGGTCACGCTACGAGCAGTACTTC. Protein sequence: CASSLGTGSRYEQYF.

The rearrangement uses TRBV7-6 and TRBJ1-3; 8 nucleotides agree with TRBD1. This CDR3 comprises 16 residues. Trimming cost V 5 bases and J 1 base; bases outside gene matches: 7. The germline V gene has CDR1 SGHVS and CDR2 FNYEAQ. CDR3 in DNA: TGTGCCAGCAGCGCTTGGGACAGGAGGTCTGGAAACACCATATATTTT. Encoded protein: CASSAWDRRSGNTIYF.

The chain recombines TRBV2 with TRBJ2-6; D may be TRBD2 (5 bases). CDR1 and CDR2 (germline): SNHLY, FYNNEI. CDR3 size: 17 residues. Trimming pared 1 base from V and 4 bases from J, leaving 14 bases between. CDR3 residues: CASSEGVSVSGANVLTF. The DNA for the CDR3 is TGTGCCAGCAGTGAAGGGGTTAGCGTCTCCGGGGCCAACGTCCTGACTTTC.

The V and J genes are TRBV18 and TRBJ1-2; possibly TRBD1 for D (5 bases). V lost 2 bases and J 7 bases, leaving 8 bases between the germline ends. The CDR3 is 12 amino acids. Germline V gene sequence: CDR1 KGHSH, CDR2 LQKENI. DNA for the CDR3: TGTGCCAGCTCACCAGCCGGGGGTGGCTACACCTTC. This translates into CASSPAGGGYTF.

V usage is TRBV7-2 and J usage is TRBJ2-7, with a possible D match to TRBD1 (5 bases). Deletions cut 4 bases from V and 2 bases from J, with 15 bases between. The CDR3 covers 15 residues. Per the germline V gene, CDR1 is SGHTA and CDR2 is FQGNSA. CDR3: CASSSPGYKTYEQYF. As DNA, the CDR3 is TGTGCCAGCAGCTCCCCAGGGTACAAAACCTACGAGCAGTACTTC.

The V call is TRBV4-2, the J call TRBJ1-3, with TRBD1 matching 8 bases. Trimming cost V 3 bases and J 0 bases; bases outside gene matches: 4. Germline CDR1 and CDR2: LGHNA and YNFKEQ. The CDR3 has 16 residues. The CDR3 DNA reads TGTGCCAGCAGCCAGGATGGACAGGGCTCTGGAAACACCATATATTTT. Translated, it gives CASSQDGQGSGNTIYF.

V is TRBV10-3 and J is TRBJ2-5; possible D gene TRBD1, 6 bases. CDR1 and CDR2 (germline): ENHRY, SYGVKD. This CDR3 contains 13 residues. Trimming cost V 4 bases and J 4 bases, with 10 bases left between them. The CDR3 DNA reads TGTGCCATCAGTGGAGGGGGAACAGAGACCCAGTACTTC. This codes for CAISGGGTETQYF.

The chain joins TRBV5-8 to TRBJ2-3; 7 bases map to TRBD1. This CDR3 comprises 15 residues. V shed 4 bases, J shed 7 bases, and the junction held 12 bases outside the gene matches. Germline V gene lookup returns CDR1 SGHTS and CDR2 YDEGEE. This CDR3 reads CASSQGQRRGNTQYF. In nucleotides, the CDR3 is TGTGCCAGCAGCCAGGGACAGCGCCGAGGGAATACGCAGTATTTT.

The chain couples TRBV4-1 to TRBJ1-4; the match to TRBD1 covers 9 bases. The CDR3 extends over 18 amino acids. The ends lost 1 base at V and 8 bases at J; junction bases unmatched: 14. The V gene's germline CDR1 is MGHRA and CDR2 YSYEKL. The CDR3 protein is CASSQAGTGFRAWEKLFF. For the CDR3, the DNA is TGCGCCAGCAGCCAAGCCGGGACAGGGTTTAGGGCGTGGGAAAAACTGTTTTTT.

CDR3 nucleotides: TGCGCCAGCAGCCAAGGCCTAGCGGGGGCGTACGAGCAGTACTTC. Its protein product is CASSQGLAGAYEQYF. The chain employs TRBV4-3 and TRBJ2-7; TRBD2 matches 10 bases. This CDR3 region has 15 residues. With V trimmed by 1 base and J by 4 bases, 4 bases remained unmatched. The germline CDR1 and CDR2 sequences are LGHNA and YSLEER.

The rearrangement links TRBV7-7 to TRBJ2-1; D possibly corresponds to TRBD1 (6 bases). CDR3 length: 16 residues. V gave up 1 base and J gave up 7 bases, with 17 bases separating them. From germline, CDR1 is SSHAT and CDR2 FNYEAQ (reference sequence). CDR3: CASSLGAGVMGNEQFF. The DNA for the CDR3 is TGTGCCAGCAGCTTAGGTGCAGGGGTAATGGGGAATGAGCAGTTCTTC.

The CDR3 bases are TGTGCCAGCAGCTTATCGAAGTGGAGCTACGAGCAGTACTTC. Amino acid sequence: CASSLSKWSYEQYF. V usage is TRBV7-9 and J usage is TRBJ2-7; D gene unclear. The CDR3 is 14 amino acids. Between the trimmed V and J ends, which lost 2 bases and 3 bases, there was a span of 11 bases. CDR1 and CDR2 from the germline V gene are SEHNR and FQNEAQ (reference sequence).

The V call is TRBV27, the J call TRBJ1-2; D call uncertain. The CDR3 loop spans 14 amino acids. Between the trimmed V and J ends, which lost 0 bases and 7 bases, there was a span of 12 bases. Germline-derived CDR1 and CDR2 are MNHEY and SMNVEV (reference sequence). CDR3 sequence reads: CASSLSRGTGGYTF. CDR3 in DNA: TGTGCCAGCAGTTTATCGCGGGGAACTGGTGGCTACACCTTC.

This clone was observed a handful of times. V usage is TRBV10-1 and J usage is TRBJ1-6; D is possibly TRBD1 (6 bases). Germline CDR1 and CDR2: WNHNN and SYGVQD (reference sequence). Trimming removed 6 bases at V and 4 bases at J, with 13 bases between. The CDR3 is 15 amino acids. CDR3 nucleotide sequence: TGCGCCAGCAGGACGCACAGGGTTTATAATTCACCCCTCCACTTT. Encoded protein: CASRTHRVYNSPLHF.